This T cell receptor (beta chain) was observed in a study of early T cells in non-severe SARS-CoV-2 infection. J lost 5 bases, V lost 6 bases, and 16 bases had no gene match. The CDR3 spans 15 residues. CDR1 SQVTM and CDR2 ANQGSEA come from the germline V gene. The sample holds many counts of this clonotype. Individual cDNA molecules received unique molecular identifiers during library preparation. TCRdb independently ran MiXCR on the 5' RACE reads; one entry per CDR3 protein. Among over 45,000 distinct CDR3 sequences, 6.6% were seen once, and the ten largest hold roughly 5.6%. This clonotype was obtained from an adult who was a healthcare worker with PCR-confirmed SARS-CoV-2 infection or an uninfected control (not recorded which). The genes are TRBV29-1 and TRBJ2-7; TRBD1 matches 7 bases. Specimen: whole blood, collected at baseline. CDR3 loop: CSVGQATSRPDEQYF. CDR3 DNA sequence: TGCAGCGTCGGACAGGCGACGTCAAGACCCGACGAGCAGTACTTC.